This paragraph reports one T cell receptor (beta chain). The data belong to a study of blood T cell repertoires in COVID-19. TCRdb's table, derived via immunoSEQ multiplex PCR, lists solely in-frame clones and lacks some. The sample records nearly 85,000 clones, around 88% being singletons. CDR1 MNHEY and CDR2 SMNVEV come from the germline V gene (reference sequence). The CDR3 covers 15 residues. J gave up 1 base and V 6 bases, and 1 base lay outside the gene matches. The sequence derives from a woman aged 55-70 years with acute or convalescent COVID-19. This rearrangement joins TRBV27 to TRBJ2-1; TRBD2 aligns across 12 bases. The sample taken for sequencing was peripheral blood. CDR3 loop: CASSGTSGSYNEQFF. CDR3 DNA sequence: TGTGCCAGCAGCGGGACTAGCGGGTCCTACAATGAGCAGTTCTTC.